This T cell receptor beta chain is drawn from a study of blood T cell repertoires in COVID-19 (TCRdb year 2020). As for the study more broadly: Samples from collaborators originated in the United States, Italy and Spain and spanned both the acute and convalescent phases of COVID-19. Nearly every sample came with metadata listing a de-identified subject ID, COVID-19 status, age in years and sex. Subjects who had been exposed to COVID-19, were actively infected with it, or had recovered from it provided the deeply sampled blood TCRbeta repertoires that made up the dataset. The repertoires were made available in a free public database intended to serve as a resource for research on the immune response to SARS-CoV-2. Where available, HLA class I and class II types were obtained from metadata supplied by the sample provider rather than from assay-based typing. Samples came from the ongoing ImmuneRACE study (first 160 participants) plus 1,254 subjects from 6 global collaborators. The prospective study material was composed of cDNA or gDNA derived from T cells, B-cell-depleted T cells, or PBMCs. Results the study describes overall, beyond this receptor: The amount of clinical and demographic metadata varied by source and participant and was provided uncurated.

At one collaborating source in Seattle, patients were enrolled during active infection and were followed longitudinally through the course of disease. Each collaborating institution followed its own protocols to collect whole blood in K2EDTA tubes. For TCRbeta analysis, collaborator samples were shipped as frozen whole blood, as isolated PBMCs, or as DNA extracted from either sample type. As concerns this clone: Its cognate antigen has yet to be identified. The input lacks base qualities; no much larger clone sits a single base away.

The germline V gene specifies KGHSH as CDR1 and LQKENI as CDR2. For this chain, trimming is 3 bases at the V end and 4 bases at the J end, and the number of junction bases without a gene match is 1. Including cysteine and phenylalanine, the CDR3 has 13 amino acids. Solely the CDR3 DNA is kept, with 39 bases framed from the first base. TCRbeta CDR3 regions were amplified from genomic DNA by means of the immunoSEQ Assay, a bias-controlled multiplex PCR. The study's own analysis went as follows. Within the assay, amplification of reference gene primers was used to estimate how many nucleated cells each sample contained. Sequence reads were collapsed and filtered to measure the absolute abundance of every unique TCRbeta CDR3 rearrangement. Productive Simpson clonality was computed per sample as the square root of Simpson's diversity index over productive rearrangements. TCRdb obtained this table from immuneACCESS and retained in-frame rearrangements with V and J assigned. These tables miss some clones; where compared with another copy, unresolved V genes account for less than half of the shortfall, and the remainder is unexplained. V and J calls and clone size are those listed in that table; D and trimming were worked out from the DNA. For this sample the table gives fewer than 60,000 clones, of which approximately 83% were detected only once. 10% of the sample is in the top ten clones.

The clonotype was recovered from a man aged 25-40 years with COVID-19, enrolled during active disease. Source material: peripheral blood. The receptor chain draws on TRBV18 and TRBJ2-7; TRBD1 fits 9 bases in the junction. The CDR3 protein is CASSPGTGYEQYF. The nucleotide sequence is given as TGTGCCAGCTCACCCGGGACAGGGTACGAGCAGTACTTC.